This T cell receptor (beta chain) was captured in a study of control samples from healthy donors and cancer patients. The method was immunoSEQ multiplex PCR; TCRdb's version includes in-frame clones alone and lacks a portion of them. The sample carries around 170,000 clones, approximately 86% recorded once. The sample consisted of blood. The TCR originated in a woman under 40 in good health.

Here the CDR3 reads CASSPKTVNYGYTF. DNA for the CDR3: TGTGCCAGCAGCCCAAAGACAGTAAACTATGGCTACACCTTC. The chain employs TRBV7-9 and TRBJ1-2, with D possibly TRBD1 on 5 matching bases. Germline V gives CDR1 SEHNR, CDR2 FQNEAQ (reference sequence). CDR3 length: 14 amino acids. The ends were cut back, 5 bases at V and 2 bases at J, with 12 bases in the middle.